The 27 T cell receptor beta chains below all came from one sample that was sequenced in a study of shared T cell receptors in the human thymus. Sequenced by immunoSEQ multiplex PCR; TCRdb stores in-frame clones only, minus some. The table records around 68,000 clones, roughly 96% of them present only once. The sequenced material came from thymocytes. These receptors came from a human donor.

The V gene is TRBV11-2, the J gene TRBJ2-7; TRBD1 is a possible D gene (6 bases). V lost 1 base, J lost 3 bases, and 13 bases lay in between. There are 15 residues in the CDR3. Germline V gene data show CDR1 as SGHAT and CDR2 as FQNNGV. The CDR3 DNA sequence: TGTGCCAGCAGCTTAGGGCCAGGGGAAGGCTACGAGCAGTACTTC. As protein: CASSLGPGEGYEQYF.

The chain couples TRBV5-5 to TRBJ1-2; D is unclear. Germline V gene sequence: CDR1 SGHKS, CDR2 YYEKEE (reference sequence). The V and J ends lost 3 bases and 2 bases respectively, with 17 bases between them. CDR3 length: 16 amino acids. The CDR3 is CASSCPRSKKNYGYTF. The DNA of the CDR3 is TGTGCCAGCAGCTGCCCCAGGTCGAAAAAAAACTATGGCTACACCTTC.

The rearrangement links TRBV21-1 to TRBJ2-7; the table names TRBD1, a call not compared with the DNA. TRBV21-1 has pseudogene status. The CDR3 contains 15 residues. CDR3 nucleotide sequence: TGTGCCAGCAGCAAACAGGGGACAGGGTCCTACGAGCAGTACTTC. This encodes CASSKQGTGSYEQYF.

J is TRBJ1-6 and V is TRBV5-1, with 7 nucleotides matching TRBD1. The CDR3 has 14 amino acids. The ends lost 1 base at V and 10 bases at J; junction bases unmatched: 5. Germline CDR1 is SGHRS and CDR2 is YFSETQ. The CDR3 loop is CASSLWVGGSPLHF. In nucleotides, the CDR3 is TGCGCCAGCAGCTTGTGGGTAGGGGGCTCACCCCTCCACTTT.

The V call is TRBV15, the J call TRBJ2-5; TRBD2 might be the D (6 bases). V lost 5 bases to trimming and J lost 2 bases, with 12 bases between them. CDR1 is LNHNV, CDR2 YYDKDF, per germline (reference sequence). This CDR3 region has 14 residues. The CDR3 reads CATSETGVQETQYF. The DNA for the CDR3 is TGTGCCACCAGCGAAACGGGAGTTCAAGAGACCCAGTACTTC.

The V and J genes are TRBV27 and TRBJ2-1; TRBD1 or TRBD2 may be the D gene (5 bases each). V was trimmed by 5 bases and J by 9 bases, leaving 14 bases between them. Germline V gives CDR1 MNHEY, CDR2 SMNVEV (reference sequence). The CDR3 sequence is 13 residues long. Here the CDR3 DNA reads TGTGCCAGCAGTCAGATGGGGGTTGGTGAGCAGTTCTTC. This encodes CASSQMGVGEQFF.

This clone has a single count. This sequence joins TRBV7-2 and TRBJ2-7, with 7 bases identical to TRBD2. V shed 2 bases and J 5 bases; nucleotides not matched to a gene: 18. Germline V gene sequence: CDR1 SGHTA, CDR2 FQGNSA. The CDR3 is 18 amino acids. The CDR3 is CASSLRRAPAGPKDEQYF. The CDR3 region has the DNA TGTGCCAGCAGCTTACGACGGGCCCCAGCGGGGCCCAAGGACGAGCAGTACTTC.

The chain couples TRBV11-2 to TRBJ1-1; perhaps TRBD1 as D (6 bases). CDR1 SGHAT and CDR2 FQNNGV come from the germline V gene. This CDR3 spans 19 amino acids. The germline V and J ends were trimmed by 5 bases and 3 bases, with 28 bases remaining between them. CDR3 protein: CASSPSSGEQGPPHTEAFF. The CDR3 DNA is TGTGCCAGCAGCCCGTCTTCCGGAGAACAGGGCCCTCCTCACACTGAAGCTTTCTTT.

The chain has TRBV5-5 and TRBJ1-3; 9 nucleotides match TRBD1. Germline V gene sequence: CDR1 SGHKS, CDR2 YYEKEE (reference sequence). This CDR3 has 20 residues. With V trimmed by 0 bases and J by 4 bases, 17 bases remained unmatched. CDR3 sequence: CASSLVSGTGHLFGGNTIYF. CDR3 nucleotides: TGTGCCAGCAGCTTGGTTTCCGGGACAGGGCATCTATTTGGCGGAAACACCATATATTTT.

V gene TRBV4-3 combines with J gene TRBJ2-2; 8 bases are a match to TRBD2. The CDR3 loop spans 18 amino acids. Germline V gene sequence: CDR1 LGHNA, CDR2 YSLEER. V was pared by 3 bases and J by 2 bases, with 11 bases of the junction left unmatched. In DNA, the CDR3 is TGCGCCAGCAGCCAGCACCTAGCGGGTGGAACAAACACCGGGGAGCTGTTTTTT. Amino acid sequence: CASSQHLAGGTNTGELFF.

CDR3 in amino acids: CASRTRQGHEQYF. DNA for the CDR3: TGTGCCAGCAGAACCCGACAGGGCCACGAGCAGTACTTC. The chain uses TRBV7-2 and TRBJ2-7; TRBD1 agrees at 7 bases. The V segment lost 6 bases and the J segment 5 bases; nucleotides outside the gene matches: 7. CDR1 and CDR2 from the germline V gene are SGHTA and FQGNSA. The CDR3 is 13 amino acids.

The CDR3 sequence: CASSPKTGKRNQPQHF. In nucleotides, the CDR3 is TGTGCCAGCAGCCCAAAGACAGGGAAACGCAATCAGCCCCAGCATTTT. This chain joins TRBV7-8 and TRBJ1-5, with 7 bases aligning to TRBD1. The germline V gene has CDR1 SGHVS and CDR2 FQNEAQ. The CDR3 length is 16 residues. J lost 2 bases, V lost 5 bases, and 9 bases had no gene match. Combining the CDR3 with reference TRBV7-8 and TRBJ1-5 gives the whole variable domain GAGVSQSPRYKVAKRGQDVALRCDPISGHVSLFWYQQALGQGPEFLTYFQNEAQLDKSGLPSDRFFAERPEGSVSTLKIQRTQQEDSAVYLCASSPKTGKRNQPQHFGDGTRLSIL.

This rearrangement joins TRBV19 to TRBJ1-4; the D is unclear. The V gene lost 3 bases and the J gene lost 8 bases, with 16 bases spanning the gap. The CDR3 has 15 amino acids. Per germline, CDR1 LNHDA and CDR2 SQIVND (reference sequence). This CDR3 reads CASSMDLGSGEKLFF. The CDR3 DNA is TGTGCCAGTAGTATGGATCTAGGGAGTGGGGAAAAACTGTTTTTT.

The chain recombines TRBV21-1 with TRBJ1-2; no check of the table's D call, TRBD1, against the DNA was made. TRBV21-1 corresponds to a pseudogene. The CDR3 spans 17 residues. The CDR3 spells CASRRTGRLIINYGYTF. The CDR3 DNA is TGTGCCAGCCGCCGGACAGGGAGATTAATAATTAACTATGGCTACACCTTC.

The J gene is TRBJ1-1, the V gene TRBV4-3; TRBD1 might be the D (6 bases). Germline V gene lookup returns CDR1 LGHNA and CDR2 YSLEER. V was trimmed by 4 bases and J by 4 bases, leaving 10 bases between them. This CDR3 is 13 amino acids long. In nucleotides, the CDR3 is TGCGCCAGCAGCCTTGACAGGAGCACTGAAGCTTTCTTT. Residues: CASSLDRSTEAFF.

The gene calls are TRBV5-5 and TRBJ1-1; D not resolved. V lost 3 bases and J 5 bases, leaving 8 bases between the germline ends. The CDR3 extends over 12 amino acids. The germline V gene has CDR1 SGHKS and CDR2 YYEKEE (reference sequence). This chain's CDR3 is CASSSPRTEAFF. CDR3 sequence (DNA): TGTGCCAGCAGCTCACCGCGTACTGAAGCTTTCTTT.

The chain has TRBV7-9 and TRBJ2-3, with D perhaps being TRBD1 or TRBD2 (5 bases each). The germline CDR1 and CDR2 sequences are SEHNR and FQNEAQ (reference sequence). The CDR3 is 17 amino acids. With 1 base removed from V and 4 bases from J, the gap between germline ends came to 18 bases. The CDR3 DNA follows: TGTGCCAGCAGCTTAGTCTCGGGACCAACAAAGGCAGATACGCAGTATTTT. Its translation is CASSLVSGPTKADTQYF.

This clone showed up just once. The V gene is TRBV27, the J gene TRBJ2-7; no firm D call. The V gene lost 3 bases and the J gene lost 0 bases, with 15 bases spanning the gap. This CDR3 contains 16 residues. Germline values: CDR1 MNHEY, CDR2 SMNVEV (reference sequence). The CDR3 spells CASSFNPDDPSYEQYF. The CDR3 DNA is TGTGCCAGCAGTTTCAACCCTGATGATCCCTCCTACGAGCAGTACTTC.

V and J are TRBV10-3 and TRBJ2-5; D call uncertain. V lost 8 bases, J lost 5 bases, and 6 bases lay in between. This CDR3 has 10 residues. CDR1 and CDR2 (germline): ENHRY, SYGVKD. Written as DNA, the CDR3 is TGTGCCATCGGTGGGGAGACCCAGTACTTC. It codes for CAIGGETQYF.

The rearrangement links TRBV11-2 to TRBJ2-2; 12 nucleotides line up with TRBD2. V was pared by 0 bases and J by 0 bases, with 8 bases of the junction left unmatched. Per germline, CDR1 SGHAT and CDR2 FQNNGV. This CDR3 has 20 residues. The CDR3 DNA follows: TGTGCCAGCAGCTTAGATGGAGCTAGCGGGGGGGCCCCGAACACCGGGGAGCTGTTTTTT. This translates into CASSLDGASGGAPNTGELFF.

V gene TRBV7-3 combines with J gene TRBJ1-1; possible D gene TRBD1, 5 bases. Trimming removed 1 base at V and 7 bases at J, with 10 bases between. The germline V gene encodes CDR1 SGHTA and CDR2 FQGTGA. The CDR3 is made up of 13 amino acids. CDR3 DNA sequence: TGTGCCAGCAGCTTAAATTCGACAGTTGAAGCTTTCTTT. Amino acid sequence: CASSLNSTVEAFF.

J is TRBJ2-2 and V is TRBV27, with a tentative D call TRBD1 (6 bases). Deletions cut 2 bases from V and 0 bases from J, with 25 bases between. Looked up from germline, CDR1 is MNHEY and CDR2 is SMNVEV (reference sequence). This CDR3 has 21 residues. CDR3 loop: CASSLRSESDLGQANTGELFF. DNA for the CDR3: TGTGCCAGCAGTTTAAGGTCCGAATCTGATTTGGGACAAGCGAACACCGGGGAGCTGTTTTTT.

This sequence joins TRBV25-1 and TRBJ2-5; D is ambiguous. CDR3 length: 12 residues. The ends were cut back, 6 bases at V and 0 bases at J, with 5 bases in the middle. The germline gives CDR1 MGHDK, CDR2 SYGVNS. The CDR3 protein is CASSGHQETQYF. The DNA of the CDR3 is TGTGCCAGCAGCGGGCACCAAGAGACCCAGTACTTC.

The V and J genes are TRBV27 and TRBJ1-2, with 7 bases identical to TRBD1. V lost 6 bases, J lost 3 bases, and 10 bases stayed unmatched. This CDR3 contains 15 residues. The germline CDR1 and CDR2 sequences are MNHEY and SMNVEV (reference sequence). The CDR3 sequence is CASRKRDSLYYGYTF. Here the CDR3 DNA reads TGTGCCAGCAGAAAGAGGGACAGTCTTTACTATGGCTACACCTTC.

The CDR3 spells CASSLVSGGAGETQYF. The CDR3 coding sequence is TGTGCCAGCAGCTTAGTAAGCGGGGGGGCCGGGGAGACCCAGTACTTC. V usage is TRBV7-2 and J usage is TRBJ2-5; 10 bases map to TRBD2. CDR3 length: 16 residues. The V and J ends lost 1 base and 5 bases, in that order; junction bases with no gene match: 7. The V gene's germline CDR1 is SGHTA and CDR2 FQGNSA. Full variable domain (remainder filled in from reference TRBV7-2 and TRBJ2-5): GAGVSQSPSNKVTEKGKDVELRCDPISGHTALYWYRQSLGQGLEFLIYFQGNSAPDKSGLPSDRFSAERTGGSVSTLTIQRTQQEDSAVYLCASSLVSGGAGETQYFGPGTRLLVL.

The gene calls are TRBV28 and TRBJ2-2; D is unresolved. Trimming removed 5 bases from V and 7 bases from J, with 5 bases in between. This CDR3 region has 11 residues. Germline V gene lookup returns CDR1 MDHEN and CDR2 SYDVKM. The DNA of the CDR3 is TGTGCCAGCAGTATTATCGGGGAGCTGTTTTTT. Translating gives CASSIIGELFF. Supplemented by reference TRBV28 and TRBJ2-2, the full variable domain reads DVKVTQSSRYLVKRTGEKVFLECVQDMDHENMFWYRQDPGLGLRLIYFSYDVKMKEKGDIPEGYSVSREKKERFSLILESASTNQTSMYLCASSIIGELFFGEGSRLTVL.

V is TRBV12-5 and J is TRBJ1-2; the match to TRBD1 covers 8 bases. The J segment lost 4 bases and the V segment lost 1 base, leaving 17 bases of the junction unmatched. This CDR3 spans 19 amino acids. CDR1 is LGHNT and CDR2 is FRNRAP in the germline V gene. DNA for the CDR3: TGTGCTAGTGGTTTGGCCGGACAGGGATTTTCGGGGGCGGGCTATGGCTACACCTTC. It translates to CASGLAGQGFSGAGYGYTF.